The TCR beta chain described here comes from a study of CD8 T cells in Susac syndrome. After extraction with the RNeasy kit, roughly 0.5 to 1 ug of the RNA was reverse transcribed using random hexamers. The immunoSEQ assay covered 54 Vbeta and 13 Jbeta segments for CDR3. TCRdb used MiXCR to reprocess the immunoSEQ multiplex PCR reads, holding one entry per CDR3 protein. The sample holds tens of thousands of distinct CDR3 sequences, 90% to 95% seen once. With 0 bases removed from V and 1 base from J, the gap between germline ends came to 9 bases. The CDR3 length is 15 residues. Germline assignment: CDR1 LGHNA and CDR2 YSLEER. A single count supports this clonotype.

This sequence joins TRBV4-3 and TRBJ1-1; D is ambiguous. This clonotype originated in a human donor with multiple sclerosis. The sequenced sample consisted of CD8+ T cells from PBMCs. For the CDR3, the DNA is TGCGCCAGCAGCCAAGACCCCGCAGGGAACACTGAAGCTTTCTTT. It codes for CASSQDPAGNTEAFF.